This TCR beta chain is from a study of shared clonotypes between healthy human individuals. Study in general: CD4 naive and CD4 memory each took three plates per donor, while CD8 naive took two and CD8 memory one.

The germline gives CDR1 KGHSH, CDR2 LQKENI. The ends lost 3 bases at V and 1 base at J; junction bases unmatched: 11. The CDR3 covers 18 residues. As defined, naive CD8 cells were CD45RO-negative and positively selected for CCR7, with terminally differentiated effector memory CD45RA+ cells excluded. Study results and caveats: Apart from blood, nothing was sampled; tissue repertoires likely differ. Clonotypes that were shared across a handful of donors made up roughly 5.2% of naive CD4 clonotypes. Larger richness was generally estimated for naive than memory subsets.

Details on this clone: Antigen: not known.

The assay was immunoSEQ multiplex PCR, and TCRdb's table has in-frame clones only and misses some. The sample lists around 2.1 million clones; 90% to 95% were seen once. This chain uses TRBV18 with TRBJ2-3, with 9 bases matching TRBD2. This receptor was obtained from a man aged 18 to 35 in good health. Some clones in this sample may be carry-over from other donors' samples. Sequenced sample: naive CD8+ T cells from PBMCs. As DNA, the CDR3 is TGTGCCAGCTCACCTATCCAGCGGGAGGTGAAAGGCACAGATACGCAGTATTTT. Protein product: CASSPIQREVKGTDTQYF.